This T cell receptor beta chain derives from a study of blood T cell repertoires in COVID-19. The overall study: Sites across the United States, Italy and Spain contributed samples from acute and convalescent COVID-19. The analysed material was cDNA or gDNA that came from T cells, B-cell-depleted T cells, or PBMCs.

Germline V lookup: CDR1 SGHKS, CDR2 YYEKEE (reference sequence). The CDR3 spans 16 residues. Trimming stripped 5 bases from V and 0 bases from J, with 12 bases between. In the study's own analysis: Estimates of nucleated cell counts were drawn from the amplification of reference gene primers. Repertoires were generated with immunoSEQ multiplex PCR, while TCRdb's copy carries only in-frame clones and drops some. D and trimming were read from the DNA, whereas the V and J calls and clone size are those reported in that table. The data contain around 100,000 clones, less than 90% of them singletons. The gene calls are TRBV5-5 and TRBJ2-6; D is perhaps TRBD2 (5 bases). The sequence was obtained from a man older than 75 with acute or convalescent COVID-19. Sequencing was performed on peripheral blood. The chain's CDR3 is CASRWRLSSGANVLTF. CDR3 DNA: TGTGCCAGCAGGTGGAGACTATCCTCTGGGGCCAACGTCCTGACTTTC.